What follows is one TCR beta chain and its context. Its cognate antigen has yet to be identified. No base-level quality is on record; no much larger clone is a single base apart. Receptors were amplified or captured by the immunoSEQ multiplex PCR assay. Concerning the study's data processing: To diagnose cytomegalovirus status from the catalog of TCR beta chain sequences, a statistical classification framework was built. In TCRdb, the immuneACCESS table is reduced to in-frame sequences with V and J assigned. These tables do not hold every clone; where another copy was compared, an unresolved V gene accounts for under half, and the others remain unexplained. That table supplies the V and J calls and clone size; D and trimming were determined from the DNA. The sample yields some 200,000 clones; 80% to 85% were counted once. The ten top clones hold 2.5% to 3% of the sample. Donors formed part of the validation cohort, which comprised about 130 subjects and was distinct from the first cohort of over 500 subjects.

The data belong to a study of cytomegalovirus exposure and HLA in healthy donors (dated by TCRdb to 2017 to 2019). For context, the study as a whole: According to a later analysis, one platform produced both the 110 or so validation repertoires and the roughly 650 repertoires of the first cohort. High-throughput TCR immunosequencing, statistical association of individual TCRs with disease status, and machine learning were combined to predict cytomegalovirus infection status. The aim of the study was to test whether cataloging public T cell receptors could identify signatures of past pathogen exposure. Besides the first cohort of under 700 subjects, a separate validation cohort made up of 95 to 150 different subjects was used. Broader findings and caveats from the paper: The validation cohort had no HLA typing available for a later analysis, so co-occurrence within that cohort was assessed over all 130 or so repertoires. A later analysis found that TCRs clustered in the first cohort also tended to co-occur in the 95 to 150 validation repertoires, with approximately 93% of cluster scores above 0. A few of the identified cytomegalovirus-associated TCR beta chains were confirmed in vitro to be specific for cytomegalovirus antigens. Most TCR sequences were seen in very few donors, while some public TCRs were found in many individuals. The classifier was reported to diagnose cytomegalovirus status with high specificity and sensitivity in both the original cohort and the validation cohort. The authors suggested that the approach could potentially be generalized to other disease states and immunological phenotypes. The study listed 150 to 200 TCR beta chains as associated with cytomegalovirus.

Spanning cysteine to phenylalanine, the CDR3 consists of 15 amino acids. Just the 45-base CDR3 DNA is kept, in frame starting at base 1. V is clipped by 6 bases and J by 2 bases, and the sequence between their germline boundaries is 16 bases long. As encoded in the germline V gene (reference sequence), CDR1 is MNHEY while CDR2 is SMNVEV. Sequencing input: PBMCs. The TCR was taken from a woman between 18 and 29 years old in good health and CMV-seropositive. This sequence uses TRBV27 and TRBJ1-1; too little of a D gene remains to name it. The CDR3 region reads CASRQPWAPNTEAFF. The DNA is as follows: TGTGCCAGCAGGCAACCTTGGGCCCCTAACACTGAAGCTTTCTTT.